The clone carrying this T cell receptor (beta chain) was observed at least ten times. The antigen is not known. This record belongs to a study of CD8 T cells in ankylosing spondylitis. Notes on the study in general: Disease-associated clones were CD8+ and fairly uncommon in peripheral blood. Blood of patients with ankylosing spondylitis appeared to be characterized by a TCR beta motif of several highly homologous variants.

Quantitative 5'-RACE with molecular barcodes was used to make the TCR beta libraries. MiXCR, run by TCRdb on the 5' RACE reads, gives a single entry per CDR3 protein. This table holds more than 95,000 distinct CDR3 sequences, roughly 8.3% found once. V lost 0 bases and J 6 bases, leaving 15 bases between the germline ends. There are 15 residues in the CDR3. Per germline, CDR1 LGHNA and CDR2 YSLEER. The V and J genes are TRBV4-3 and TRBJ2-7; maybe TRBD2 (5 bases). The sequence was obtained from a male donor with ankylosing spondylitis or in good health (not recorded which). Specimen: blood, either unsorted or a sorted T cell fraction (not recorded which). CDR3 in amino acids: CASSQDGRGMGEQYF. CDR3 DNA sequence: TGCGCCAGCAGCCAAGATGGCCGGGGAATGGGCGAGCAGTACTTC.